Presented here are 32 T cell receptor beta chains from one specimen sequenced in a study of blood T cell repertoires in COVID-19. The assay was immunoSEQ multiplex PCR, and TCRdb's table has in-frame clones only and misses some. The sample yields 200,000 to 250,000 clones, roughly 80% seen once. What was sequenced was peripheral blood. The receptor set was obtained from a woman in her seventies with acute or convalescent COVID-19.

This sequence joins TRBV5-5 and TRBJ1-1; the D gene is possibly TRBD1 (6 bases). Germline assignment: CDR1 SGHKS and CDR2 YYEKEE (reference sequence). The length of the CDR3 is 14 residues. Deletions cut 6 bases from V and 3 bases from J, with 15 bases between. As DNA, the CDR3 is TGTGCCAGCAACCCGACAGGCAGATACACTGAAGCTTTCTTT. Translation gives CASNPTGRYTEAFF. The full variable domain, in which reference TRBV5-5 and TRBJ1-1 provide the parts outside the CDR3, is DAGVTQSPTHLIKTRGQQVTLRCSPISGHKSVSWYQQVLGQGPQFIFQYYEKEERGRGNFPDRFSARQFPNYSSELNVNALLLGDSALYLCASNPTGRYTEAFFGQGTRLTVV.

This clone was seen a few times. The chain recombines TRBV6-6 with TRBJ1-4; no reliable D call. This CDR3 is built from 13 residues. V dropped 6 bases and J dropped 5 bases, with 10 bases sitting between them. Germline lookup yields CDR1 MNHNY and CDR2 SVGAGI (reference sequence). As DNA, the CDR3 is TGTGCCAGCAGGAGACGGGAGAATGAAAAACTGTTTTTT. It codes for CASRRRENEKLFF.

The V gene is TRBV27, the J gene TRBJ1-1; possible D gene TRBD1, 6 bases. This CDR3 region has 14 residues. The V end lost 0 bases, the J end lost 8 bases, and 13 bases lay between the germline ends. Germline CDR1 MNHEY, CDR2 SMNVEV (reference sequence). CDR3 nucleotides: TGTGCCAGCAGTTTATCGAGGGGGGGCTCAGAAGCTTTCTTT. This gives the protein CASSLSRGGSEAFF.

The gene calls are TRBV3-1 (or the pseudogene TRBV3-2) and TRBJ2-1; 7 nucleotides line up with TRBD2. There are 15 residues in the CDR3. V lost 4 bases and J lost 1; bases outside the gene matches: 4. Germline V gene data show CDR1 as LGHDT and CDR2 as YNNKEL (reference sequence). CDR3 nucleotides: TGTGCCAGCAGCCGCCCCGGGGGGTCCTACAATGAGCAGTTCTTC. It translates to CASSRPGGSYNEQFF.

The V call is TRBV10-3, the J call TRBJ2-5; D may be TRBD1 (6 bases). V was pared by 6 bases and J by 2 bases, with 13 bases between. CDR3 length: 14 amino acids. Germline V lookup: CDR1 ENHRY, CDR2 SYGVKD. CDR3 in amino acids: CAIRSGTSQETQYF. DNA of the CDR3: TGTGCCATCAGGTCCGGGACATCACAAGAGACCCAGTACTTC.

As for this clone: At the DNA level, this CDR3 is encoded by other sequences in the same sample as well. The CDR3 DNA sequence: TGTGCCACCAGTGACTGGGACTCGAATGAGCAGTTCTTC. Translating gives CATSDWDSNEQFF. This chain connects TRBV24-1 to TRBJ2-1; possibly TRBD2 for D (6 bases). Germline V CDR1 and CDR2: KGHDR, SFDVKD. This CDR3 contains 13 residues. Trimming shortened V by 4 bases and J by 7 bases, and 10 bases separated the two germline ends.

There are a few counts of this clone. This rearrangement joins TRBV7-2 to TRBJ2-3; no clear D gene. This CDR3 is 13 amino acids long. Trimming removed 8 bases from V and 1 base from J, with 10 bases in between. Germline CDR1 reads SGHTA; CDR2 reads FQGNSA. As DNA, the CDR3 is TGTGCCAGCTGGCTTATGGGCACAGATACGCAGTATTTT. This gives the protein CASWLMGTDTQYF.

The gene calls are TRBV5-1 and TRBJ1-3; D is undetermined. This CDR3 is 15 amino acids long. In germline, CDR1 is SGHRS, CDR2 YFSETQ. The V end was cut by 0 bases, the J end by 4 bases, with 11 bases between. The CDR3 is CASSLEQSSGNTIYF. CDR3 DNA: TGCGCCAGCAGCTTGGAACAGTCGTCGGGAAACACCATATATTTT.

The chain is built from TRBV7-2 and TRBJ2-1; 15 bases are shared with TRBD2. CDR1 SGHTA and CDR2 FQGNSA come from the germline V gene. The CDR3 runs to 18 residues. Trimming cost V 4 bases and J 3 bases; bases outside gene matches: 7. Here the CDR3 reads CASSSRLGLAGGYNEQFF. CDR3 nucleotide sequence: TGTGCCAGCAGCTCCCGATTGGGACTAGCGGGGGGCTACAATGAGCAGTTCTTC.

This clone showed up just once. The chain uses TRBV5-4 and TRBJ2-5, with D possibly being TRBD2 (6 bases). CDR1 and CDR2 (germline): SGHNT, YYREEE (reference sequence). V was clipped by 0 bases and J by 6 bases, with 9 bases between them. This CDR3 region has 13 residues. The CDR3 nucleotides read TGTGCCAGCAGCTTGGTGGGAGGCAAGACCCAGTACTTC. Translated, it gives CASSLVGGKTQYF.

The rearrangement uses TRBV29-1 and TRBJ1-4, with D tentatively TRBD1 (5 bases). CDR3 size: 11 residues. The germline CDR1 and CDR2 sequences are SQVTM and ANQGSEA. Trimming took off 5 bases at V and 8 bases at J, with 9 bases between the two ends. Here the CDR3 DNA reads TGCAGCGTTTCACAGGAGGAAAAACTGTTTTTT. This sequence encodes CSVSQEEKLFF.

This chain uses TRBV5-1 with TRBJ2-5; 7 bases match TRBD2. The germline gives CDR1 SGHRS, CDR2 YFSETQ. There are 13 residues in the CDR3. Trimming took 5 bases from V and 1 from J; bases not matched to a gene: 2. The CDR3 nucleotides are TGCGCCAGCAGAAGCGGGATCCAAGAGACCCAGTACTTC. Its protein is CASRSGIQETQYF. The entire variable domain, with the rest obtained from reference TRBV5-1 and TRBJ2-5, is as follows: KAGVTQTPRYLIKTRGQQVTLSCSPISGHRSVSWYQQTPGQGLQFLFEYFSETQRNKGNFPGRFSGRQFSNSRSEMNVSTLELGDSALYLCASRSGIQETQYFGPGTRLLVL.

This chain connects TRBV12-3 or TRBV12-4 to TRBJ1-2; tentative D call: TRBD1 (6 bases). The V end was cut by 4 bases, the J end by 6 bases, with 9 bases between. CDR3 length: 12 amino acids. In DNA form, the CDR3 reads TGTGCCAGCAGTTGGACAGACAATGGCTACACCTTC. Translating gives CASSWTDNGYTF.

The chain is built from TRBV3-1 (or the pseudogene TRBV3-2) and TRBJ2-3; TRBD2 is a possible D gene (7 bases). The CDR3 is made up of 14 amino acids. V lost 6 bases, J lost 5 bases, and 15 bases lay in between. Germline values: CDR1 LGHDT, CDR2 YNNKEL (reference sequence). The CDR3 DNA reads as TGTGCCAGCAGGGGGGGGGCCGAAGGAGATACGCAGTATTTT. It is translated as CASRGGAEGDTQYF.

The chain is built from TRBV5-1 and TRBJ1-1; D unresolved. Germline-derived CDR1 and CDR2 are SGHRS and YFSETQ. This CDR3 comprises 15 residues. V dropped 4 bases and J dropped 4 bases, with 17 bases sitting between them. CDR3 in amino acids: CASSKNSIGGTEAFF. DNA for the CDR3: TGCGCCAGCAGCAAAAACTCAATTGGCGGCACTGAAGCTTTCTTT.

The rearrangement links TRBV7-9 to TRBJ2-1; TRBD2 matches 10 bases. V shed 1 base, J shed 2 bases, and the junction held 8 bases outside the gene matches. The germline gives CDR1 SEHNR, CDR2 FQNEAQ (reference sequence). The CDR3 length is 18 residues. The CDR3 loop is CASSLVGASGGPYNEQFF. The CDR3, as DNA: TGTGCCAGCAGCTTAGTGGGGGCTAGCGGGGGACCCTACAATGAGCAGTTCTTC.

The V call is TRBV4-3, the J call TRBJ2-5; a possible D gene is TRBD2 (7 bases). This CDR3 is built from 14 residues. The V and J ends lost 0 bases and 13 bases respectively, with 18 bases between them. The germline CDR1 and CDR2 sequences are LGHNA and YSLEER. Here the CDR3 reads CASSQELTGRERYF. The CDR3 nucleotides read TGCGCCAGCAGCCAAGAGCTAACAGGGAGGGAGAGGTACTTC.

The CDR3 DNA reads as TGTGCCAGCAGCCAAGACAGGGTGAACACTGAAGCTTTCTTT. This sequence encodes CASSQDRVNTEAFF. The rearrangement joins TRBV3-1 (or the pseudogene TRBV3-2) to TRBJ1-1; weak D call: TRBD1 (5 bases). The CDR3 is 14 amino acids. Germline V gives CDR1 LGHDT, CDR2 YNNKEL (reference sequence). V lost 0 bases, J lost 0 bases, and 5 bases lay in between.

This clone was counted only a few times. V gene TRBV5-1 combines with J gene TRBJ2-1; D is possibly TRBD2 (5 bases). The V end was cut by 0 bases, the J end by 6 bases, with 10 bases between. CDR1 and CDR2 (germline): SGHRS, YFSETQ. The CDR3 sequence is 14 residues long. CDR3 loop: CASSLASSINEQFF. CDR3 in DNA: TGCGCCAGCAGCTTGGCTAGCTCGATCAATGAGCAGTTCTTC.

This chain links TRBV6-5 with TRBJ2-5; 8 nucleotides align to TRBD2. V was pared by 8 bases and J by 5 bases, with 7 bases of the junction left unmatched. The germline CDR1 and CDR2 sequences are MNHEY and SVGAGI. The CDR3 runs 13 residues. The CDR3 region is CASETGGGETQYF. CDR3 nucleotides: TGTGCCAGCGAGACAGGCGGGGGGGAGACCCAGTACTTC.

The rearrangement links TRBV3-1 (or the pseudogene TRBV3-2) to TRBJ1-2; 11 nucleotides match TRBD1. The V gene end was trimmed by 2 bases and the J gene end by 6 bases; junction bases not matched to a gene: 2. The CDR3 is made up of 14 amino acids. Germline V gene data show CDR1 as LGHDT and CDR2 as YNNKEL (reference sequence). This CDR3 is CASSQRDRGNGYTF. The DNA of the CDR3 is TGTGCCAGCAGCCAACGGGACAGGGGGAATGGCTACACCTTC.

The V gene is TRBV5-1, the J gene TRBJ2-1, with 7 bases lining up with TRBD2. V shed 7 bases and J 5 bases; nucleotides not matched to a gene: 9. This CDR3 has 14 residues. Germline V gene lookup returns CDR1 SGHRS and CDR2 YFSETQ. CDR3 sequence: CASQVMGGNNEQFF. In nucleotides, the CDR3 is TGCGCCAGCCAGGTGATGGGGGGGAACAATGAGCAGTTCTTC.

The chain employs TRBV30 and TRBJ1-5, with D tentatively TRBD1 (6 bases). V lost 2 bases, J lost 7 bases, and 12 bases lay in between. This CDR3 is 13 amino acids long. Germline assignment: CDR1 GTSNPN and CDR2 SVGIG (reference sequence). As DNA, the CDR3 is TGTGCCTGGAGTCCAGGGGAAGGCCAGCCCCAGCATTTT. Residues: CAWSPGEGQPQHF.

As DNA, the CDR3 is TGTGCCAGCAGTTACTCGGGCAGTCAAGAGACCCAGTACTTC. Its protein is CASSYSGSQETQYF. The rearrangement uses TRBV6-6 and TRBJ2-5, with D hard to call. Trimming took off 0 bases at V and 2 bases at J, with 7 bases between the two ends. CDR3 length equals 14 residues. CDR1 is MNHNY and CDR2 is SVGAGI in the germline V gene (reference sequence).

CDR3 coding DNA: TGTGCCAGTAGTCATAGCGGGGGGTACTCCTACGAGCAGTACGTC. It specifies CASSHSGGYSYEQYV. V usage is TRBV19 and J usage is TRBJ2-7, with 10 bases aligning to TRBD2. Trimming cost V 5 bases and J 0 bases; bases outside gene matches: 4. This CDR3 is 15 amino acids long. Per the germline V gene, CDR1 is LNHDA and CDR2 is SQIVND (reference sequence).

This clone was detected only a few times. DNA for the CDR3: TGTGCCAGTAAGGTTCGAGGAAGCACAGATACGCAGTATTTT. Translating it yields CASKVRGSTDTQYF. The chain uses TRBV19 and TRBJ2-3; D gene ambiguous. Trimming removed 7 bases from V and 0 bases from J, with 11 bases in between. Germline V gene sequence: CDR1 LNHDA, CDR2 SQIVND (reference sequence). The CDR3 has 14 amino acids.

This sequence joins TRBV7-8 and TRBJ1-1; tentatively, D is TRBD1 (6 bases). CDR1 SGHVS and CDR2 FQNEAQ come from the germline V gene. Between the trimmed V and J ends, which lost 6 bases and 1 base, there was a span of 24 bases. This CDR3 has 18 residues. The CDR3 sequence: CASSPDWGTRQENTEAFF. CDR3 sequence (DNA): TGTGCCAGCAGTCCAGATTGGGGTACCCGACAGGAGAACACTGAAGCTTTCTTT.

The chain combines TRBV9 with TRBJ2-1, with D uncertain. Germline V gene lookup returns CDR1 SGDLS and CDR2 YYNGEE. The V gene lost 1 base and the J gene lost 7 bases, with 6 bases spanning the gap. The CDR3 length is 12 residues. CDR3 in amino acids: CASSVLGNEQFF. The DNA for the CDR3 is TGTGCCAGCAGCGTACTAGGTAATGAGCAGTTCTTC.

V is TRBV6-1 and J is TRBJ2-3; weak D call: TRBD2 (7 bases). V lost 0 bases, J lost 4 bases, and 17 bases lay in between. This CDR3 is built from 17 residues. Germline CDR1 MNHNS, CDR2 SASEGT. The CDR3 here is CASSEALPGGLPDTQYF. In DNA, the CDR3 is TGTGCCAGCAGTGAAGCGCTTCCGGGGGGCCTACCAGATACGCAGTATTTT.

This clone was seen more than once but under ten times. V is TRBV2 and J is TRBJ2-1; the D gene is possibly TRBD2 (5 bases). Germline CDR1 reads SNHLY; CDR2 reads FYNNEI. V lost 0 bases and J 10 bases, leaving 7 bases between the germline ends. There are 12 residues in the CDR3. CDR3 region: CASSEAGSEQFF. The CDR3 coding sequence is TGTGCCAGCAGTGAAGCAGGGAGCGAGCAGTTCTTC.

The chain has TRBV4-1 and TRBJ2-7, with D perhaps TRBD2 (6 bases). Germline-derived CDR1 and CDR2 are MGHRA and YSYEKL. V dropped 0 bases and J dropped 6 bases, with 18 bases sitting between them. The CDR3 has 16 residues. The CDR3 sequence: CASSQDANSGPSEQYV. The CDR3 DNA reads TGCGCCAGCAGCCAAGACGCTAATAGCGGCCCCTCCGAGCAGTACGTC.

This clone was seen a few times. The gene calls are TRBV10-3 and TRBJ1-5; 11 nucleotides agree with TRBD1. CDR1 ENHRY and CDR2 SYGVKD come from the germline V gene. The length of the CDR3 is 14 residues. Losses at the gene ends were 6 bases for V and 7 bases for J; bases not matched to a gene: 5. The CDR3 DNA reads as TGTGCCATCAGCACGGGACAGGGGGACCAGCCCCAGCATTTT. Its translation: CAISTGQGDQPQHF.